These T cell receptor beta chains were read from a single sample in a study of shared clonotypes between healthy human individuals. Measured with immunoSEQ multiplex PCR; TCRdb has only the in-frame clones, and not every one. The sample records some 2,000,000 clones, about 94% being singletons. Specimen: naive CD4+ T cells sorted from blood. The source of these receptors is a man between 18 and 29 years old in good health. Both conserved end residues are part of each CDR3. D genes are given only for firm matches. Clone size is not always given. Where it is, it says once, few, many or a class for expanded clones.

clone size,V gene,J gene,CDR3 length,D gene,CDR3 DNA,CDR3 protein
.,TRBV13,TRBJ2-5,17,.,TGTGCCAGCAGCTGGCTCGGAGTCCAGGGCAGGCAAGAGACCCAGTACTTC,CASSWLGVQGRQETQYF
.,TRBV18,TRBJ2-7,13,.,TGTGCCAGCTCAGCCGGGACCTCGGACGAGCAGTACTTC,CASSAGTSDEQYF
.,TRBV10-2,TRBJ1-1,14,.,TGCGCCAGCAGTGACCGTCTAAGCGCCACTGAAGCTTTCTTT,CASSDRLSATEAFF
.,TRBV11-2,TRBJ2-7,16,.,TGTGCCAGCAGCTTCACAGAGGGGTGGAGCTCCTACGAGCAGTACTTC,CASSFTEGWSSYEQYF
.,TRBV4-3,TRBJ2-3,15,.,TGCGCCAGCAGCCAAGAGGGGACTCGCACAGATACGCAGTATTTT,CASSQEGTRTDTQYF
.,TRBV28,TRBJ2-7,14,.,TGTGCCAGCAGTTTAAACGTTCAATCCTACGAGCAGTACTTC,CASSLNVQSYEQYF
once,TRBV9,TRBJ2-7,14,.,TGTGCCAGCAGCGTAGACAGTCAATCACGCGAGCAGTACTTC,CASSVDSQSREQYF
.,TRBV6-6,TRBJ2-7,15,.,TGTGCCAGCAGTTACGGGGCAGGGGAAGCCTACGAGCAGTACTTC,CASSYGAGEAYEQYF
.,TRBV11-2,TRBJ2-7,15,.,TGTGCCAGCAGCTTATTTGATTACACGACCTACGAGCAGTACTTC,CASSLFDYTTYEQYF
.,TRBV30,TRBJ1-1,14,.,TGTGCCTGGAGTGCCCTATCCGGGGGAACTGAAGCTTTCTTT,CAWSALSGGTEAFF
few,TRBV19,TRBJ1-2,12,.,TGTGCCAGTAGTTCTACAGGCATCGGCTACACCTTC,CASSSTGIGYTF
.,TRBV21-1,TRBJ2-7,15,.,TGTGCCAGCAGCAAAGGGGGACTAGCCTCCTACGAGCAGTACTTC,CASSKGGLASYEQYF
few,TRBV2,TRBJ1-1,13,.,TGTGCCAGCAGTTCTGTAGACAGAAATGGAGCTTTCTTT,CASSSVDRNGAFF
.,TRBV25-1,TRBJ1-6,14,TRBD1,TGTGCCAGCAGCCCCCGGGACAGTAATTCACCCCTCCACTTT,CASSPRDSNSPLHF
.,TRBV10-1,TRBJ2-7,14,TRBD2,TGCGCCAGCAGTGAGACCCGATCTAGCGGGATGCGATACTTC,CASSETRSSGMRYF
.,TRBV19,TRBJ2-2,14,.,TGTGCCAGTAGTATAAAGGGGACCAACGGGGAGCTGTTTTTT,CASSIKGTNGELFF
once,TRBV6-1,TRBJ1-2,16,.,TGTGCCAGCAGTGACCCCTCAGGGAAGGCGAATAATGGCTACACCTTC,CASSDPSGKANNGYTF
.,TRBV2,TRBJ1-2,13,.,TGTGCCAGCAGTGTGGACAGAGACTATGGCTACACCTTC,CASSVDRDYGYTF
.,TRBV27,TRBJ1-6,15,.,TGTGCCAGCACCCTGTGGTGGGCCTATAATTCACCCCTCCACTTT,CASTLWWAYNSPLHF
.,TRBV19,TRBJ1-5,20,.,TGTGCCAGTAGTATCCCCCCTTTCCCAGGAATGATAGTAGGCAATCAGCCCCAGCATTTT,CASSIPPFPGMIVGNQPQHF
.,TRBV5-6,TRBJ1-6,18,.,TGTGCCAGCAGCGAGTTGCAGGGCCTCAGCTCCTATAATTCACCCCTCCACTTT,CASSELQGLSSYNSPLHF
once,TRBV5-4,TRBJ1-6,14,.,TGTGCCAGCAGCTTGGACCGGGCGGCTTCACCCCTCCACTTT,CASSLDRAASPLHF
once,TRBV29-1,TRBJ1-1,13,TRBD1,TGCAGCGTCGCGGGACAGGGAAGGACTGAAGCTTTCTTT,CSVAGQGRTEAFF
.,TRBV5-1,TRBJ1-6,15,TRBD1,TGCGCCAGCAGCTTAGCTCCGGGACAGGGAAGTTCCCTCCACTTT,CASSLAPGQGSSLHF
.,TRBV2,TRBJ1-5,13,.,TGTGCCAGCAGAACTGACCCGGGGTGGCCCCAGCATTTT,CASRTDPGWPQHF
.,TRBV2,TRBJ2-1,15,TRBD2,TGTGCCAGCAGTGAACCGGGAGGGCCTTTTGGAGAGCAGTTCTTC,CASSEPGGPFGEQFF
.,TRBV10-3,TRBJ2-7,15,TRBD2,TGTGCCATCAGAAAGACTAGCGGGACTGAAGGCGAGCAGTACTTC,CAIRKTSGTEGEQYF
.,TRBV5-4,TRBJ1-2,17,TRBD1,TGTGCCAGCAGCGCCGGGACAGGGACAGGGGGCTTCTATGGCTACACCTTC,CASSAGTGTGGFYGYTF
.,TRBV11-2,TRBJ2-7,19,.,TGTGCCAGCAGATCCAGTCTCAAGGATACGGGAAAAAAACCCTACGAGCAGTACTTC,CASRSSLKDTGKKPYEQYF
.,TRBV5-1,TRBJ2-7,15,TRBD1,TGCGCCAGCAGCTTGGAAACAGGGGCACTCTACGAGCAGTACTTC,CASSLETGALYEQYF
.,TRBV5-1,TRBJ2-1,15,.,TGCGCCAGCAGCCCCCCTCAGAGCTCCTACAATGAGCAGTTCTTC,CASSPPQSSYNEQFF
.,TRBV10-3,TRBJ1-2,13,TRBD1,TGTGCCATCAGTCCAACAGGGGGTGATGGCTACACCTTC,CAISPTGGDGYTF
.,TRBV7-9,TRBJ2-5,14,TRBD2,TGTGCCAGCAGCCGGACTAGCACTCGGGGGGCCCAGTACTTC,CASSRTSTRGAQYF
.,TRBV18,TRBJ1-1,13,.,TGTGCCAGCTCTGACCGGCGGAACACTGAAGCTTTCTTT,CASSDRRNTEAFF
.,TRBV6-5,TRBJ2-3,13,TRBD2,TGTGCCAGCCTTCCCCCCGTCGGGGGGACGCAGTATTTT,CASLPPVGGTQYF
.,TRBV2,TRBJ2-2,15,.,TGTGCCAGCAGCAGAGTTGGGGCCGCGACCGGGGAGCTGTTTTTT,CASSRVGAATGELFF
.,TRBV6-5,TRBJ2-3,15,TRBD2,TGTGCCAGCAGTCGTCTAGCGGGGAACACAGATACGCAGTATTTT,CASSRLAGNTDTQYF
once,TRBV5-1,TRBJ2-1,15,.,TGCGCCAGCAGCTTGGTCGCAGACTCCTACAATGAGCAGTTCTTC,CASSLVADSYNEQFF
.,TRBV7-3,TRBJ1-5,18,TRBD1,TGTGCCAGCAGCGAACATCCCCCCAGGGACAGGGGTAATCAGCCCCAGCATTTT,CASSEHPPRDRGNQPQHF
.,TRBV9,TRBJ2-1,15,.,TGTGCCAGCAGCGTAGACCCAGGCTCCTACAATGAGCAGTTCTTC,CASSVDPGSYNEQFF
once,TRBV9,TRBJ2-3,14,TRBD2,TGTGCCAGCAGCGTAAGTAGCGGGAGCGATACGCAGTATTTT,CASSVSSGSDTQYF